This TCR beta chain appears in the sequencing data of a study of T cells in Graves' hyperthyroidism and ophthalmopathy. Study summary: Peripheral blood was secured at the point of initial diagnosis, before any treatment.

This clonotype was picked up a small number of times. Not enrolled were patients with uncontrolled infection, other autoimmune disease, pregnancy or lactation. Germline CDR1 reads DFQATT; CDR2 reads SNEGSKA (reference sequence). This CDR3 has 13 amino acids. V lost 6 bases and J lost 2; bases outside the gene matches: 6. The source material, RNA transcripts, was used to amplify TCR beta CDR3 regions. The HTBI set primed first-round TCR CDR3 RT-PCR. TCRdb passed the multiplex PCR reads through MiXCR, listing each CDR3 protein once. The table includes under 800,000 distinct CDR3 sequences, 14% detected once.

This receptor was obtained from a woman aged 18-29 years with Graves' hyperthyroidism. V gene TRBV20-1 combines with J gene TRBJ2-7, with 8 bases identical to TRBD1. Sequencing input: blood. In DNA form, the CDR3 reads TGCAGTGCATCAGGGGGCCGAACCTACGAGCAGTACTTC. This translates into CSASGGRTYEQYF.